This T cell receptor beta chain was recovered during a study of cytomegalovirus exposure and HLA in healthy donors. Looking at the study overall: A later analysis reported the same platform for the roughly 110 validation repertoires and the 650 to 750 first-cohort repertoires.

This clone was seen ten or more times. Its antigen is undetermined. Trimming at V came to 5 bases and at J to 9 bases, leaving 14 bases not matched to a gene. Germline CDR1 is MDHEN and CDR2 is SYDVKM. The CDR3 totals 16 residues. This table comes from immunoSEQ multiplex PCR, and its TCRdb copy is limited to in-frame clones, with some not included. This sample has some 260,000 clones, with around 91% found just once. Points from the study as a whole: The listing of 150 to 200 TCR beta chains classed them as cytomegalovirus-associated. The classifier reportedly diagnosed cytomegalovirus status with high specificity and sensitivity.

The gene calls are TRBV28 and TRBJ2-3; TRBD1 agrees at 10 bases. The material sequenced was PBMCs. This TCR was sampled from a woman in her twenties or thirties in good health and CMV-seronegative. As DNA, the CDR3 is TGTGCCAGCAGTCCCTCCGGGACAGGGGACGTGGACACGCAGTATTTT. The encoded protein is CASSPSGTGDVDTQYF. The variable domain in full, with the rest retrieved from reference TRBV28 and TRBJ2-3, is DVKVTQSSRYLVKRTGEKVFLECVQDMDHENMFWYRQDPGLGLRLIYFSYDVKMKEKGDIPEGYSVSREKKERFSLILESASTNQTSMYLCASSPSGTGDVDTQYFGPGTRLTVL.